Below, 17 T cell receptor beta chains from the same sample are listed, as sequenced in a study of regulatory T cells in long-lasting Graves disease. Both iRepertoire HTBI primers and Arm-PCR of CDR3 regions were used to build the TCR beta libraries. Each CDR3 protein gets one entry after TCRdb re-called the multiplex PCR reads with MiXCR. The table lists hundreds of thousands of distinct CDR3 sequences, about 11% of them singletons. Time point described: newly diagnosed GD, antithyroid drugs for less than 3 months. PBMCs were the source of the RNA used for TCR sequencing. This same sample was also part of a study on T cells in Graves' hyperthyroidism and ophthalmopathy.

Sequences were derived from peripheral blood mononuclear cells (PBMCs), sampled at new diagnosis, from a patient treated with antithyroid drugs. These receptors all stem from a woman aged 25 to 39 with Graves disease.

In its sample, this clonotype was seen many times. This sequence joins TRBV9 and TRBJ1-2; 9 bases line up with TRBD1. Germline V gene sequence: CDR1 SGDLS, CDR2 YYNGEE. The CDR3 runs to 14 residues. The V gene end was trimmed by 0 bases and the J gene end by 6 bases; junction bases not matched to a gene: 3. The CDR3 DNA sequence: TGTGCCAGCAGCGTAGCTACAGGGGGCGATGGCTACACCTTC. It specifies CASSVATGGDGYTF. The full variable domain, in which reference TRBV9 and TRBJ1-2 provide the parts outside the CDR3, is DSGVTQTPKHLITATGQRVTLRCSPRSGDLSVYWYQQSLDQGLQFLIQYYNGEERAKGNILERFSAQQFPDLHSELNLSSLELGDSALYFCASSVATGGDGYTFGSGTRLTVV.

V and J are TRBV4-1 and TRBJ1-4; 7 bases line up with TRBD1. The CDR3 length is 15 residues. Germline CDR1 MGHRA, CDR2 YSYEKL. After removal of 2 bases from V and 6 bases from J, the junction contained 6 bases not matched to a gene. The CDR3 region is CASSQKTGRYEKLFF. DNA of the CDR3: TGCGCCAGCAGCCAAAAGACAGGGAGATATGAAAAACTGTTTTTT.

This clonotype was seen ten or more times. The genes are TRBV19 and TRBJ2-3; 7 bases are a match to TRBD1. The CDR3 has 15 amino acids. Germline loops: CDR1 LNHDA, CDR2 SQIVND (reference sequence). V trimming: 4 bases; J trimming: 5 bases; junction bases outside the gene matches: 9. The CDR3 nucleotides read TGTGCCAGTAGTACCCACAGGGGATCGGGAGATACGCAGTATTTT. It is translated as CASSTHRGSGDTQYF.

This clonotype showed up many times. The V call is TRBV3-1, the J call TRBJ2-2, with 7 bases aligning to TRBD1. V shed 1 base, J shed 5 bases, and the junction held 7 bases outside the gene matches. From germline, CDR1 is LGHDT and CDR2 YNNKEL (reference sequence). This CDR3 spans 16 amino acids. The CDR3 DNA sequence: TGTGCCAGCAGCCAAGTCGGGACAGCTAGAACCGGGGAGCTGTTTTTT. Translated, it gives CASSQVGTARTGELFF.

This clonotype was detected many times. The CDR3 DNA is TGTGCCAGCAGCGCTCGTAGGGCGGAACAGGGAGATACTGAAGCTTTCTTT. This codes for CASSARRAEQGDTEAFF. The rearrangement links TRBV9 to TRBJ1-1; weak D call: TRBD1 (6 bases). V lost 3 bases to trimming and J lost 5 bases, with 23 bases between them. Per germline, CDR1 SGDLS and CDR2 YYNGEE. The CDR3 runs 17 residues.

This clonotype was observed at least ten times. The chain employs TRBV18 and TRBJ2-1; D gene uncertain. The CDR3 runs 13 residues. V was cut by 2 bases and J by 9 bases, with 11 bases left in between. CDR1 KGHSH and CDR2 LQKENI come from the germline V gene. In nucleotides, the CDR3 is TGTGCCAGCTCACCAATGGCGACGGCTGAGCAGTTCTTC. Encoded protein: CASSPMATAEQFF. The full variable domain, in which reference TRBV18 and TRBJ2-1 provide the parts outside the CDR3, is NAGVMQNPRHLVRRRGQEARLRCSPMKGHSHVYWYRQLPEEGLKFMVYLQKENIIDESGMPKERFSAEFPKEGPSILRIQQVVRGDSAAYFCASSPMATAEQFFGPGTRLTVL.

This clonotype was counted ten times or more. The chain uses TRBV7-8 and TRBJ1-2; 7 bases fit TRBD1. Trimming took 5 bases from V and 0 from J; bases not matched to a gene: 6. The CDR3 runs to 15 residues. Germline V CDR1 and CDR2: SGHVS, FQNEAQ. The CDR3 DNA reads TGTGCCAGCAGCCTCCGGGACAGAGCTAACTATGGCTACACCTTC. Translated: CASSLRDRANYGYTF.

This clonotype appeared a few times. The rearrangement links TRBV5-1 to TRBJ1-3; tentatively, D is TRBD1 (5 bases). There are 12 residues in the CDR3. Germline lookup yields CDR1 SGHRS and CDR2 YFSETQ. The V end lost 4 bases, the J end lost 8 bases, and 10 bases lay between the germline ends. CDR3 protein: CASSVPGDTIYF. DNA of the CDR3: TGCGCCAGCAGCGTCCCGGGGGACACCATATATTTT.

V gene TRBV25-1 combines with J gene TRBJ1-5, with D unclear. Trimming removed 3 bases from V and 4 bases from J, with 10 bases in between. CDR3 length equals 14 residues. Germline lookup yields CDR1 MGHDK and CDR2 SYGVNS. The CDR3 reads CASSDSGNNQPQHF. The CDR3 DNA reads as TGTGCCAGCAGTGATTCGGGGAATAATCAGCCCCAGCATTTT.

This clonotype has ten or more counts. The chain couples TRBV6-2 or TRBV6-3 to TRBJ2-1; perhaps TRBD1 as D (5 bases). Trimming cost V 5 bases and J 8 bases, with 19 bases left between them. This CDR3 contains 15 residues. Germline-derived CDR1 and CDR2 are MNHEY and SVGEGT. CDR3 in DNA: TGTGCCAGCAGTGATACAAGGGGTCGGAGCGATGAGCAGTTCTTC. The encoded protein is CASSDTRGRSDEQFF.

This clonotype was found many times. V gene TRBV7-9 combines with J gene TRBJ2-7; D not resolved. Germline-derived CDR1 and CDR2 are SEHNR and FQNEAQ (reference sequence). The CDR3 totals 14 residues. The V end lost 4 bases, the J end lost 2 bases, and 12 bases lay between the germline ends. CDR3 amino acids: CASSSPGNTYEQYF. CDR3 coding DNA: TGTGCCAGCAGCTCCCCGGGCAATACCTACGAGCAGTACTTC.

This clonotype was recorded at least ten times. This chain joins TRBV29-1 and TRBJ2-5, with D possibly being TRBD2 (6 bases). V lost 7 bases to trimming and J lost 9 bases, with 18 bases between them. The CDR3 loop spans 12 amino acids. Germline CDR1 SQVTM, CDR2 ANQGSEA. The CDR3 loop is CSGRRGVGAQYF. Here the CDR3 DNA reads TGCAGCGGCAGGAGGGGAGTGGGGGCCCAGTACTTC.

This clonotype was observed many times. The DNA for the CDR3 is TGTGCCAGTAGTAAAGGACAGGGGGCAATAAATGAGCAGTTCTTC. It translates to CASSKGQGAINEQFF. This chain uses TRBV19 with TRBJ2-1; TRBD1 agrees at 11 bases. Germline loops: CDR1 LNHDA, CDR2 SQIVND (reference sequence). The CDR3 extends over 15 amino acids. The V gene end was trimmed by 4 bases and the J gene end by 7 bases; junction bases not matched to a gene: 6. The full variable domain, its missing parts supplied by reference TRBV19 and TRBJ2-1, is DGGITQSPKYLFRKEGQNVTLSCEQNLNHDAMYWYRQDPGQGLRLIYYSQIVNDFQKGDIAEGYSVSREKKESFPLTVTSAQKNPTAFYLCASSKGQGAINEQFFGPGTRLTVL.

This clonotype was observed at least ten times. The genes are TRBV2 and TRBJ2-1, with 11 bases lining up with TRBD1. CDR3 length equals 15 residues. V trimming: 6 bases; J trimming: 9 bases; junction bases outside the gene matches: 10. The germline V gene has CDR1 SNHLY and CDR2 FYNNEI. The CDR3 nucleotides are TGTGCCAGCAGCTCCGGGACAGGGGGAGACGGTGAGCAGTTCTTC. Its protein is CASSSGTGGDGEQFF. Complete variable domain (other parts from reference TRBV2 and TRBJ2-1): EPEVTQTPSHQVTQMGQEVILRCVPISNHLYFYWYRQILGQKVEFLVSFYNNEISEKSEIFDDQFSVERPDGSNFTLKIRSTKLEDSAMYFCASSSGTGGDGEQFFGPGTRLTVL.

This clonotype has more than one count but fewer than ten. The CDR3 nucleotides read TGCGCCAGCAGCCATAAAGCTCCCCGGGACACCGGCTCGTTTTACTACGAGCAGTACTTC. It is translated as CASSHKAPRDTGSFYYEQYF. This chain uses TRBV4-3 with TRBJ2-7, with D possibly being TRBD1 (6 bases). Per germline, CDR1 LGHNA and CDR2 YSLEER. V gave up 3 bases and J gave up 3 bases, with 30 bases separating them. The CDR3 runs to 20 residues.

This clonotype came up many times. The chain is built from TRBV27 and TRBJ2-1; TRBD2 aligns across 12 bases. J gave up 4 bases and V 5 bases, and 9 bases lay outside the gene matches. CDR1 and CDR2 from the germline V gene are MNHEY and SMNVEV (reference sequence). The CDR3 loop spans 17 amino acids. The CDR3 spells CASSPSRTSGTYNEQFF. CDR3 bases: TGTGCCAGCAGTCCCTCCCGGACTAGCGGGACGTACAATGAGCAGTTCTTC.

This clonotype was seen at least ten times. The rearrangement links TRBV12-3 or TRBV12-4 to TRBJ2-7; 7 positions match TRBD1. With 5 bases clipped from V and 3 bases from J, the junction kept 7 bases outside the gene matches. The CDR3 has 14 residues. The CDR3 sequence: CASSPRQGNYEQYF. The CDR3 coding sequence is TGTGCCAGCAGTCCCCGACAGGGCAACTACGAGCAGTACTTC.